This T cell receptor (beta chain) was documented in a study of cytomegalovirus exposure and HLA in healthy donors. Study-wide results and limits: Cytomegalovirus-associated TCR beta chains were listed, numbering 150 to 200. Among TCR sequences, most were rare, though some public TCRs appeared in many donors. Testing in vitro showed a few CMV-associated chains specific for CMV antigens.

The donors formed part of the approximately 120-subject validation cohort, distinct from the approximately 670-subject first cohort. Notes on this clone: As yet, its antigen is unknown.

From germline, CDR1 is SGHTA and CDR2 FQGNSA. V was clipped by 4 bases and J by 5 bases; unmatched bases: 10. This CDR3 is 15 amino acids long. Profiled with immunoSEQ multiplex PCR; TCRdb holds only in-frame clones, not every one. The sample yields some 140,000 clones, approximately 82% seen once. Sequencing input: PBMCs. The rearrangement uses TRBV7-2 and TRBJ2-7, with 8 bases matching TRBD1. The clonotype was recovered from a man aged 25-45 years in good health and CMV-seropositive. The CDR3 loop reads CASSYIQGARNEQYF. For the CDR3, the DNA is TGTGCCAGCAGCTATATCCAGGGGGCGCGAAACGAGCAGTACTTC.